The rows below give T cell receptor beta chains drawn from one sample of a study of read filtering for tumor transcriptome and immune sequencing. TCRdb processed the reads anew with MiXCR; each CDR3 protein has one entry. The sample lists some 130,000 distinct CDR3 sequences; 13% were seen once. The sequenced material came from a population of CD138-negative cells sorted from bone marrow. The receptors here all came from a donor aged 40 or over with multiple myeloma. The CDR3 runs from the conserved cysteine through the conserved F or W. A D gene is named only where the DNA matches it firmly. The listing skips clone size in some rows; elsewhere it reads once, few, many or a size class.

clone_size: many
v_call: TRBV13
d_call: .
j_call: TRBJ2-3
cdr3_nt: TGTGCCAGCAGCCCAAGAGCTAGCACAGATACGCAGTATTTT
cdr3_aa: CASSPRASTDTQYF

clone_size: .
v_call: TRBV15
d_call: .
j_call: TRBJ2-7
cdr3_nt: TGTACCACCAGCAGCCAAAGTACACGACTGGGGGCCTACGAGCAGTACTTC
cdr3_aa: CTTSSQSTRLGAYEQYF

clone_size: many
v_call: TRBV9
d_call: .
j_call: TRBJ2-2
cdr3_nt: TGTGCCAGCAGCCCCAGGCAGGGGTACACCGGGGAGCTGTTTTTT
cdr3_aa: CASSPRQGYTGELFF

clone_size: many
v_call: TRBV20-1
d_call: TRBD1
j_call: TRBJ2-7
cdr3_nt: TGCAGTGCTAGAGTTTGGACAGGGGCGCCCGAGCAGTACTTC
cdr3_aa: CSARVWTGAPEQYF

clone_size: many
v_call: TRBV5-6
d_call: TRBD2
j_call: TRBJ2-1
cdr3_nt: TGTGCCAGCAGCTTGGGAGCGGCGGGAGGAGGCAATGAGCAGTTCTTC
cdr3_aa: CASSLGAAGGGNEQFF

clone_size: many
v_call: TRBV6-1
d_call: TRBD2
j_call: TRBJ2-3
cdr3_nt: TGTGCCAGCAGTGAAGAGGTCGTAACTAGCGGTTGGGAGGCAGATACGCAGTATTTT
cdr3_aa: CASSEEVVTSGWEADTQYF

clone_size: many
v_call: TRBV9
d_call: .
j_call: TRBJ1-1
cdr3_nt: TGTGCCAGCAGCGTAGGTGGGACACTTAACACTGAAGCTTTCTTT
cdr3_aa: CASSVGGTLNTEAFF

clone_size: many
v_call: TRBV7-2
d_call: .
j_call: TRBJ2-3
cdr3_nt: TGTGCCAGCAGCTCCCAGTCCGGGCGGAGCACAGATACGCAGTATTTT
cdr3_aa: CASSSQSGRSTDTQYF

clone_size: many
v_call: TRBV6-5
d_call: TRBD1
j_call: TRBJ1-1
cdr3_nt: TGTGCCAGCAGTATGGGACAGGGGGCTAGGAACACTGAAGCTTTCTTT
cdr3_aa: CASSMGQGARNTEAFF

clone_size: many
v_call: TRBV19
d_call: TRBD2
j_call: TRBJ2-7
cdr3_nt: TGTGCCAGTAGTATAGCGTCTAGCGGGGGCGGTAGCTCCTACGAGCAGTACTTC
cdr3_aa: CASSIASSGGGSSYEQYF

clone_size: few
v_call: TRBV12-3/TRBV12-4
d_call: .
j_call: TRBJ1-1
cdr3_nt: TGTGCCAGCAGTCACCCTGGGGGCTGGGGAATGAACACTGAAGCTTTCTTT
cdr3_aa: CASSHPGGWGMNTEAFF